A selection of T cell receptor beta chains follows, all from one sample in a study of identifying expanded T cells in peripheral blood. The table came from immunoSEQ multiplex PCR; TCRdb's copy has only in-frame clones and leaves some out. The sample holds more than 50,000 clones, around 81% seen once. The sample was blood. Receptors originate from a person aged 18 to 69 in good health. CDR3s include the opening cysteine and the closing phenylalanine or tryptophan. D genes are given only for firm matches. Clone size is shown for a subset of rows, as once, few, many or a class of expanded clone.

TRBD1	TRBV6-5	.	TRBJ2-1	CASSEGQGYNEQFF	TGTGCCAGCAGTGAGGGACAGGGGTACAATGAGCAGTTCTTC
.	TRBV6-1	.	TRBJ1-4	CASSPLRDGIGKLFF	TGTGCCAGCAGCCCCCTCCGGGACGGTATCGGAAAACTGTTTTTT
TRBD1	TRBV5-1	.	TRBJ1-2	CASSRDRGGYTF	TGCGCCAGCAGCCGGGACAGGGGTGGCTACACCTTC
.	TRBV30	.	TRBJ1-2	CAWSSGTVGYTF	TGTGCCTGGAGTTCGGGGACTGTTGGCTACACCTTC
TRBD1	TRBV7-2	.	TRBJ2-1	CASSLEGTGGLNEQFF	TGTGCCAGCAGCTTAGAGGGGACAGGGGGGCTCAATGAGCAGTTCTTC
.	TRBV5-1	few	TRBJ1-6	CASSLGQDNSPLHF	TGCGCCAGCAGCTTGGGACAAGATAATTCACCCCTCCACTTT
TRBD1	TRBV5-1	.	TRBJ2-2	CASSFWTGRTGELFF	TGCGCCAGCAGCTTTTGGACAGGGCGCACCGGGGAGCTGTTTTTT
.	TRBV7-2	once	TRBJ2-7	CASSLGVSATYEQYF	TGTGCCAGCAGCTTAGGGGTTTCAGCAACCTACGAGCAGTACTTC
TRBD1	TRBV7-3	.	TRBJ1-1	CASSADRGRTEAFF	TGTGCCAGCAGCGCGGACAGGGGGCGGACTGAAGCTTTCTTT
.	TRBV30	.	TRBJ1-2	CAWSVRASNYGYTF	TGTGCCTGGAGTGTACGGGCCTCTAACTATGGCTACACCTTC
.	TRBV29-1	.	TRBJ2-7	CSVIGSGGGYEQYF	TGCAGCGTCATCGGCTCTGGTGGGGGTTACGAGCAGTACTTC
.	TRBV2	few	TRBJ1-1	CASRPGFRRTEAFF	TGTGCCAGCAGACCGGGTTTTCGACGCACTGAAGCTTTCTTT
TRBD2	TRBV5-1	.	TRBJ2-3	CASSRGDFTDTQYF	TGCGCCAGCAGCCGGGGGGACTTCACAGATACGCAGTATTTT
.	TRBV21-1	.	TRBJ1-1	CASSKVNQGELMNTEAFF	TGTGCCAGCAGCAAAGTGAACCAGGGGGAGTTGATGAACACTGAAGCTTTCTTT
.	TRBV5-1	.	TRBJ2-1	CASSLEVGAYNEQFF	TGCGCCAGCAGCCTGGAGGTTGGGGCCTACAATGAGCAGTTCTTC
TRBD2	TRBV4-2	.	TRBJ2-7	CASSPTLESGTEGLYF	TGTGCCAGCAGCCCTACCCTAGAGAGCGGGACCGAGGGTCTGTACTTC
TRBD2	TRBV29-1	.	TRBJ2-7	CSVAGLAGVAQLSYEQYF	TGCAGCGTCGCCGGACTAGCGGGAGTTGCGCAACTGAGCTACGAGCAGTACTTC
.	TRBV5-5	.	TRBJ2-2	CASSFRQSRIPGELFF	TGTGCCAGCAGCTTCCGGCAATCTCGGATCCCCGGGGAGCTGTTTTTT
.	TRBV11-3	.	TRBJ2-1	CASSLDLLGNEQFF	TGTGCCAGCAGCTTAGATCTCCTGGGCAATGAGCAGTTCTTC
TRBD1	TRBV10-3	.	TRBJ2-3	CAIEPGQGTDTQYF	TGTGCCATCGAACCAGGACAGGGCACAGATACGCAGTATTTT
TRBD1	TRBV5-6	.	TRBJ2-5	CASSPGQRTQETQYF	TGTGCCAGCAGCCCGGGACAGCGAACCCAAGAGACCCAGTACTTC
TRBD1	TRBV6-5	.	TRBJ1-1	CASSLTGGTEAFF	TGTGCCAGCAGTCTAACAGGGGGCACTGAAGCTTTCTTT
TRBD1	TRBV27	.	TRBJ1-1	CASRLGQGASAFF	TGTGCCAGCAGACTCGGACAGGGGGCAAGTGCTTTCTTT
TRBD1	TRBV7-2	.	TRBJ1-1	CASSATTGGRAFF	TGTGCCAGCAGCGCGACGACAGGGGGTCGGGCTTTCTTT
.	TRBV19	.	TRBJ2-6	CASSIVPGAGANVLTF	TGTGCCAGTAGTATAGTCCCAGGGGCTGGGGCCAACGTCCTGACTTTC
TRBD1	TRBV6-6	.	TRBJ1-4	CASSYSGTANEKLFF	TGTGCCAGCAGTTACTCCGGGACAGCTAATGAAAAACTGTTTTTT
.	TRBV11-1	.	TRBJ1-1	CASSPGILNTEAFF	TGTGCCAGCAGCCCGGGGATTTTGAACACTGAAGCTTTCTTT
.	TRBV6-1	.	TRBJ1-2	CASSEGELIGYTF	TGTGCCAGCAGCGAAGGGGAACTGATTGGTTACACCTTC
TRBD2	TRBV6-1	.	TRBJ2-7	CASVRGGSIDEQYF	TGTGCCAGCGTACGAGGCGGGAGTATCGACGAGCAGTACTTC
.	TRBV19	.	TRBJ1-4	CASSYHSGNNEKLFF	TGTGCCAGTTCTTATCACAGTGGAAATAATGAAAAACTGTTTTTT
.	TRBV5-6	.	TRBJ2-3	CASSLAGPSADTQYF	TGTGCCAGCAGCTTGGCGGGCCCCAGCGCAGATACGCAGTATTTT
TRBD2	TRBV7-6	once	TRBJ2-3	CASSFLAGGPTDTQYF	TGTGCCAGCAGCTTCTTAGCGGGGGGGCCAACAGATACGCAGTATTTT
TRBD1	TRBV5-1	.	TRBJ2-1	CASSGTGDWNEQFF	TGCGCCAGCAGCGGGACAGGGGACTGGAATGAGCAGTTCTTC
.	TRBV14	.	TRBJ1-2	CASSIGGPYGYTF	TGTGCCAGCAGCATCGGGGGACCCTATGGCTACACCTTC
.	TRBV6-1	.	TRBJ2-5	CASSASKVAQYF	TGTGCCAGCAGTGCGTCCAAGGTTGCCCAGTACTTC
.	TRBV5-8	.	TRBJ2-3	CASSSGSRSADTQYF	TGTGCCAGCAGCAGTGGGAGTAGGTCGGCAGATACGCAGTATTTT
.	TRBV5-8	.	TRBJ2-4	CASTHTRGVKNIQYF	TGTGCCAGCACCCATACACGGGGCGTCAAAAACATTCAGTACTTC
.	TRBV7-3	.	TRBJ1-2	CASSGRDIYGYTF	TGTGCCAGCAGCGGACGGGACATCTATGGCTACACCTTC
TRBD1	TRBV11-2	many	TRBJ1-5	CASSSGQGNQPQHF	TGTGCCAGCAGCTCCGGACAGGGAAACCAGCCCCAGCATTTT
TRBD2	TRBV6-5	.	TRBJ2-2	CATSGRVGAGELFF	TGTGCCACCTCGGGGAGGGTCGGCGCCGGGGAGCTGTTTTTT
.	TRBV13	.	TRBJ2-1	CASSSVGINLGNEQFF	TGTGCCAGCAGCTCGGTAGGGATTAACCTTGGCAATGAGCAGTTCTTC